The TCR beta chain under discussion was sequenced for a study of shared clonotypes between healthy human individuals. Study context: A couple of female and three male donors aged 18 to 49 were enrolled. There were three CD4 naive, three CD4 memory, two CD8 naive and one CD8 memory plates per donor. Study results and limitations: With a handful of donors compared, 5% to 5.5% of naive CD4 clonotypes were shared.

This table comes from immunoSEQ multiplex PCR, and its TCRdb copy is limited to in-frame clones, with some not included. Altogether roughly 1.5 million clones are present, around 98% being singletons, with the ten largest covering about 0.42%. This CDR3 has 13 residues. Germline-derived CDR1 and CDR2 are KGHSH and LQKENI. The ends were cut back, 3 bases at V and 4 bases at J, with 8 bases in the middle. Only one count was recorded for this clone. What it binds is unknown. The rearrangement links TRBV18 to TRBJ2-3, with D hard to call. Sequenced input: naive CD4+ T cells sorted from blood. Subset: CD45RA+ positively selected. This TCR came from a man aged 25-40 years in good health. As DNA, the CDR3 is TGTGCCAGCTCACCTCGGCTTCCAGATACGCAGTATTTT. Amino acids: CASSPRLPDTQYF.